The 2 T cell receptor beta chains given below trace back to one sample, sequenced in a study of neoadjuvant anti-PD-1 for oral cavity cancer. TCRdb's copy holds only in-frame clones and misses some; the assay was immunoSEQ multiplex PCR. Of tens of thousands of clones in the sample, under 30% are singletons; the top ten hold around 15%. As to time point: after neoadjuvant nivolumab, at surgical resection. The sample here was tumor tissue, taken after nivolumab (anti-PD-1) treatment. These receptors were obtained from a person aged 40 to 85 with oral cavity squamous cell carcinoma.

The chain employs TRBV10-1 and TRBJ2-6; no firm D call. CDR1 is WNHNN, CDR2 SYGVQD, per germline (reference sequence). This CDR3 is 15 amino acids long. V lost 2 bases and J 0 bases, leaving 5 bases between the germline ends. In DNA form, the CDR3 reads TGCGCCAGCAGTGAGGGGGACTCTGGGGCCAACGTCCTGACTTTC. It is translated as CASSEGDSGANVLTF.

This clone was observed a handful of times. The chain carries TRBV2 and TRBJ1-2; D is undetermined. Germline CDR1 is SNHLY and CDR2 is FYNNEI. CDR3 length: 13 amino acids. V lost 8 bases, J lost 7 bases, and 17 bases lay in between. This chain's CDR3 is CASAEGGFGGYTF. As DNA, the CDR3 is TGTGCCAGCGCAGAAGGAGGCTTCGGTGGCTACACCTTC.